This T cell receptor beta chain was identified in a study of T cell responses to AZD1222 COVID-19 vaccine. Study overall: Combined were second doses at about 4 or about 12 weeks.

Germline V gene data show CDR1 as LGHNA and CDR2 as YNFKEQ. V dropped 0 bases and J dropped 7 bases, with 13 bases sitting between them. This CDR3 is built from 15 residues. Using immunoSEQ multiplex PCR, the repertoire was profiled, and TCRdb retains in-frame clones only, with some absent. The table includes 150,000 to 180,000 clones, about 88% detected once. Notes on this clone: Its specificity is not known.

Study-level results: Increases in Spike-specific TCR breadth and depth were seen after two AZD1222 doses. With dominance at 160-218 and 743-854, vaccine-associated CD4 TCRs spanned spike. Donors skewed white British and female; clonal diversity was possibly underestimated.

This sequence was found in an adult in good health. The rearrangement uses TRBV4-2 and TRBJ2-1, with D maybe TRBD2 (8 bases). The sample in question was peripheral blood, obtained on day 0 of AZD1222 vaccination. The CDR3 is CASSQEGQRGNEQFF. CDR3 nucleotide sequence: TGTGCCAGCAGCCAAGAGGGACAGCGGGGGAATGAGCAGTTCTTC.